This T cell receptor beta chain was captured in a study of human T cells and chemical hapten exposure (dated by TCRdb to about 2021). Regarding the study in general: For sensitization, 2% DPC in acetone was applied to a 2 cm by 2 cm area of upper inner arm skin. Weekly therapeutic DPC doses were additionally applied to the scalp of patients throughout the roughly 23-week study period. Patch testing was done on the upper back using Finn chambers containing 0.01% DPC, and results were scored after 6 days according to International Contact Dermatitis Research Group standards. Alopecia areata with under or over 50% scalp involvement, alopecia totalis and alopecia universalis were represented in the patient cohort, which was mostly female. Libraries were pooled for sequencing, and per-sample TCR yields varied mainly because of small differences in library volumes within the pool. Peripheral blood TCR repertoire changes were tracked in vivo in alopecia patients during primary and secondary sensitization to the hapten diphenylcyclopropenone (DPC). Patient blood was sampled pre-sensitization (week 0) and at 2, 6 and about 24 weeks after DPC sensitization. Twenty-nine alopecia patients gave blood for TCR sequencing at one to four time points (pre-sensitization, 2, 6 and 24 weeks). Here is what the overall study found, with its caveats: Expanded TCRs formed significantly more large CDR3 similarity clusters than pre-sensitization or healthy control sets, consistent with antigen-driven responses. Alopecia, a presumed autoimmune disease, was present in all patients, so the immune response of the patients might differ from that of healthy individuals. After repeated subsampling, the strength of the expansion versus patch-test correlation and the threshold at which it became significant changed. DPC sensitization did not change how many TCRs were above 1 in 1000 frequency, and no evidence was found of alterations in global repertoire structure. Patch test score correlated positively with the number of PT1 expanded TCRs, reaching significance at thresholds 8, 16 and 32 but not at 4.

In its sample, this clonotype was seen many times. The antigen it binds to is not known. No much larger clonotype is one base removed from it; base qualities were not supplied. From its cysteine to its phenylalanine, the CDR3 spans 15 amino acids. Only the CDR3 DNA is retained, 45 bases long and in frame from the first base. CDR1 MNHNY and CDR2 SVGAGI are derived from the germline V gene (reference sequence). Here V drops 2 bases and J drops 7 bases, and the junction holds 5 bases not matched to any gene. The time point label on this specimen signifies: patch test 1, 2 weeks after DPC sensitization. Per the publication, the treatment or condition label means: therapeutic diphenylcyclopropenone sensitization with weekly scalp DPC. Blood at each patch-test visit was drawn before the patch test was applied. To be eligible, patients had to be aged 18 to 70, diagnosed with alopecia and judged suitable for DPC therapy, while pregnant patients were excluded. Total RNA was extracted from unfractionated whole blood that had been collected in Tempus Blood RNA tubes.

Library creation used RACE. Sequenced using a NextSeq 500. During library preparation, unique molecular identifiers were attached to individual cDNA molecules so that TCRs could be counted in a quantitative, reproducible way. From each blood RNA sample, both TCR alpha and TCR beta chains were sequenced. In the paper's pipeline: A median of roughly 99,000 TCRs per sample was observed, with a range of about 23,224 to 700,000. V, J and CDR3 annotation of the TCR reads was performed with the Decombinator software suite. To make PS versus PT1 abundance plots, every sample was subsampled to the same number of TCRs (28,000). TCRs were defined as expanded if absent before sensitization and observed at least eight times at the 2-week time point. The public sequencing data were trimmed at Q25 with fastp and processed into clonotypes with MiXCR by TCRdb, which kept only in-frame beta chains. Rows are combined by CDR3 protein, so each entry shows the most common genes and DNA. The V and J calls shown here were made by TCRdb, not taken from the authors' results. Here the sample has about 71,000 distinct CDR3 sequences; 9.8% occur a single time. Of the sample, 2.5% to 3.5% falls within the top ten clones.

The sequenced sample was whole blood, obtained in connection with sensitization to the hapten diphenylcyclopropenone (DPC). Here the chain combines TRBV6-6 and TRBJ1-6; TRBD1 agrees with 7 junctional bases. The source is a middle-aged woman with alopecia areata. Some clones in this sample may be carry-over from other donors' samples. The bases are TGTGCCAGCAGTTACCCACAGGGGAAAAATTCACCCCTCCACTTT. Translated, it reads CASSYPQGKNSPLHF.